This T cell receptor (beta chain) was sequenced in a study of human thymus T cells. Study outcomes and limitations: Related research has reported that thymic repertoires overlap highly among unrelated individuals. Gene usage for V and J segments appeared biased in thymic and blood repertoires.

Sequencing used immunoSEQ multiplex PCR; TCRdb keeps in-frame clones, though not all of them. The repertoire consists of tens of thousands of clones, with approximately 97% occurring once and the leading ten covering just over 0.03%. To note about this clone: The antigen is unknown.

Thymus was obtained from resections taken during corrective heart surgery. The people who donated were healthy Finnish babies having corrective surgery for congenital heart defects. The source of this sequence is a boy in the first two years of life with a congenital heart defect but otherwise immunologically healthy. Sequences were obtained from thymus tissue.

The DNA for the CDR3 is TGTGCCAGCAGTTTTGACAGGGGGTACGCCTACGAGCAGTACTTC. This sequence encodes CASSFDRGYAYEQYF. The chain employs TRBV27 and TRBJ2-7; 9 bases line up with TRBD1. Germline V gene sequence: CDR1 MNHEY, CDR2 SMNVEV (reference sequence). The CDR3 runs to 15 residues. Losses at the gene ends were 3 bases for V and 2 bases for J; bases not matched to a gene: 5.